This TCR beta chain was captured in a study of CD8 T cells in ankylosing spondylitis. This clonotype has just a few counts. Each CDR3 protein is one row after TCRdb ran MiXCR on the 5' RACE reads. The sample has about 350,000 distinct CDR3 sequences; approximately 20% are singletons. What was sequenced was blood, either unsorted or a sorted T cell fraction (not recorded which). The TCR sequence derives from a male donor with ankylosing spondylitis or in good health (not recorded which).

Here the CDR3 reads CASSLVPMYYNEQFF. CDR3 DNA sequence: TGTGCCAGCAGTTTAGTGCCTATGTATTACAATGAGCAGTTCTTC. This chain joins TRBV12-3 or TRBV12-4 and TRBJ2-1; D uncertain. The length of the CDR3 is 15 residues. Trimming shortened V by 1 base and J by 4 bases, and 11 bases separated the two germline ends.